This TCR beta chain was captured by sequencing in a study of OX40 agonist ivuxolimab in advanced cancers. The assay was immunoSEQ multiplex PCR, and TCRdb's table has in-frame clones only and misses some. The sample has around 63,000 clones, 75% to 90% seen once. General observations from the study: Within 6 weeks, CD4+ and CD8+ blood T cells expanded clonally at 0.1 to 3.0 mg/kg. Among expanded peripheral T cells, antigen specificity went undetermined.

With autoimmune disease history or systemic immunosuppression, patients were excluded. Only one count was recorded for this clone. The antigen is unknown. Per germline, CDR1 MNHEY and CDR2 SMNVEV (reference sequence). This CDR3 has 15 residues. V shed 3 bases and J shed 1 base, with 10 bases lying between them. Sequencing used CD4+ or CD8+ T cells sorted from blood, obtained in a trial of the OX40 agonist ivuxolimab. The clonotype comes from an adult with an advanced solid tumor such as melanoma, head and neck, liver or kidney cancer. The chain combines TRBV27 with TRBJ1-5; D gene ambiguous. The CDR3 DNA sequence: TGTGCCAGCAGTTTCCCGGGCCAAAGCAATCAGCCCCAGCATTTT. It encodes CASSFPGQSNQPQHF.